This TCR beta chain was documented in a study of immune evolution from preneoplasia to lung adenocarcinoma. Study results and limitations: Later-stage lesions appeared to have more T cells, more diversity, less clonality.

TCRdb's table, derived via immunoSEQ multiplex PCR, lists solely in-frame clones and lacks some. The table shows 7,000 or so clones, with almost 80% occurring only once. Details on this clone: Its specificity is not known.

Sequenced sample: FFPE adjacent normal lung tissue. The clonotype originates from a person aged 70 to 85 with lung adenocarcinoma.

CDR3 sequence reads: CASSQTGTGGQPQHF. The CDR3 nucleotides are TGCGCCAGCAGCCAGACCGGGACAGGGGGTCAGCCCCAGCATTTT. The chain recombines TRBV4-1 with TRBJ1-5; TRBD1 matches 11 bases. Germline loops: CDR1 MGHRA, CDR2 YSYEKL. CDR3 length: 15 residues. V lost 3 bases, J lost 6 bases, and 4 bases stayed unmatched.